Listed here are 23 T cell receptor beta chains from one sample, sequenced in a study of T cells in Graves' hyperthyroidism and ophthalmopathy. RNA transcripts provided the source from which TCR beta CDR3 regions were amplified. Primed by the HTBI set, a first-round RT-PCR was run on the TCR CDR3. TCRdb analysed the multiplex PCR reads with MiXCR anew, one entry per CDR3 protein. The table includes about 510,000 distinct CDR3 sequences, approximately 48% detected once. The specimen was peripheral blood or thyroid tissue (not recorded which). The source of these receptors is an adult woman with Graves' disease, either hyperthyroidism or ophthalmopathy (not recorded which).

The chain joins TRBV6-5 to TRBJ1-3; no firm D call. Judging by the DNA end, TRBJ2-2 fits better; the J call may be wrong. This CDR3 has 14 residues. Germline V gene sequence: CDR1 MNHEY, CDR2 SVGAGI. The CDR3 spells CASSLRLGRWELFF. CDR3 in DNA: TGTGCCAGCAGTCTACGGTTAGGTCGCTGGGAGCTGTTTTTT.

The rearrangement links TRBV7-2 to TRBJ2-7; the match to TRBD1 covers 7 bases. The CDR3 contains 15 residues. V was clipped by 5 bases and J by 2 bases; unmatched bases: 9. Germline CDR1 reads SGHTA; CDR2 reads FQGNSA. CDR3 DNA sequence: TGTGCCAGCAGCCAAGGCCCCGGGACAGCCTACGAGCAGTACTTC. Translated: CASSQGPGTAYEQYF.

In its sample, this clonotype was seen once. V is TRBV2 and J is TRBJ1-5; 7 nucleotides align to TRBD1. The ends lost 6 bases at V and 9 bases at J; junction bases unmatched: 8. The germline V gene has CDR1 SNHLY and CDR2 FYNNEI. CDR3 length equals 13 residues. The CDR3 loop is CASRGTARSPQHF. CDR3 coding DNA: TGTGCCAGCAGGGGGACAGCCCGCTCGCCCCAGCATTTT.

At least ten counts were recorded for this clonotype. The chain couples TRBV2 to TRBJ2-7; TRBD2 is a possible D gene (6 bases). This CDR3 comprises 14 residues. Trimming shortened V by 5 bases and J by 2 bases, and 13 bases separated the two germline ends. Per germline, CDR1 SNHLY and CDR2 FYNNEI. CDR3 sequence reads: CASSLTRDPYEQYF. The CDR3 DNA is TGTGCCAGCAGTTTGACTAGAGACCCCTACGAGCAGTACTTC.

Details on this clonotype: This clone may be a read error of a much larger clone one base away. V and J are TRBV15 and TRBJ1-1; D is uncertain. Trimming left V 3 bases short and J 5 bases short, with 10 bases between. CDR3 length equals 13 residues. CDR1 is LNHNV, CDR2 YYDKDF, per germline (reference sequence). The CDR3 DNA reads as TGTGCCACCAGCAGTGTTCGGAAAACTGAAGCTTTCTTT. Amino acids: CATSSVRKTEAFF.

This clonotype was seen at least ten times. The chain joins TRBV20-1 to TRBJ2-5, with D possibly matching TRBD1 (6 bases). Per germline, CDR1 DFQATT and CDR2 SNEGSKA (reference sequence). This CDR3 comprises 13 residues. V was pared by 5 bases and J by 2 bases, with 12 bases between. CDR3 nucleotide sequence: TGCAGTGCTCCCAACAGGGTACAAGAGACCCAGTACTTC. Translating it yields CSAPNRVQETQYF.

Ten or more counts support this clonotype. The chain joins TRBV20-1 to TRBJ1-2; no clear D. Deletions cut 5 bases from V and 2 bases from J, with 15 bases between. CDR3 length: 14 amino acids. Germline V lookup: CDR1 DFQATT, CDR2 SNEGSKA (reference sequence). In DNA, the CDR3 is TGCAGTGCTGCCCCCGGGATCGCGAACTATGGCTACACCTTC. Translated, it gives CSAAPGIANYGYTF.

This clonotype came up many times. The rearrangement joins TRBV9 to TRBJ2-5; D not resolved. Looked up from germline, CDR1 is SGDLS and CDR2 is YYNGEE. Trimming cost V 0 bases and J 4 bases, with 10 bases left between them. The CDR3 extends over 14 amino acids. CDR3 DNA sequence: TGTGCCAGCAGCGTAGAGGAGCGACCAGAGACCCAGTACTTC. This codes for CASSVEERPETQYF.

This clonotype was recorded at least ten times. This chain connects TRBV6-5 to TRBJ2-2; no clear D gene. Germline CDR1 is MNHEY and CDR2 is SVGAGI. This CDR3 spans 11 amino acids. V was shortened by 2 bases and J by 8 bases, with 3 bases between the two germline ends. The CDR3 nucleotides are TGTGCCAGCAGTTACGTGGGGGAGCTGTTTTTT. Translated, it gives CASSYVGELFF.

This clonotype occurred many times. The chain combines TRBV6-5 with TRBJ2-5; D gene ambiguous. This CDR3 spans 16 amino acids. Germline CDR1 is MNHEY and CDR2 is SVGAGI. The V and J ends lost 6 bases and 0 bases respectively, with 17 bases between them. CDR3 amino acids: CASSRVAAPHQETQYF. As DNA, the CDR3 is TGTGCCAGCAGCCGAGTGGCGGCTCCCCACCAAGAGACCCAGTACTTC.

The V call is TRBV10-3, the J call TRBJ2-2, with D perhaps TRBD1 or TRBD2 (6 bases each). Germline CDR1 and CDR2: ENHRY and SYGVKD. CDR3 length: 14 amino acids. V lost 6 bases to trimming and J lost 2 bases, with 10 bases between them. CDR3 DNA: TGTGCCATCAGGCGGGACACCAACACCGGGGAGCTGTTTTTT. Translating gives CAIRRDTNTGELFF.

J is TRBJ2-7 and V is TRBV3-1; perhaps TRBD2 as D (6 bases). CDR3 length: 16 residues. Germline V lookup: CDR1 LGHDT, CDR2 YNNKEL (reference sequence). V gave up 0 bases and J gave up 3 bases, with 15 bases separating them. CDR3: CASSQDVRRANYEQYF. CDR3 nucleotides: TGTGCCAGCAGCCAAGATGTCAGGAGGGCCAACTACGAGCAGTACTTC.

This clonotype was detected many times. The chain has TRBV19 and TRBJ1-3; the D is unclear. This CDR3 contains 14 residues. The germline V gene encodes CDR1 LNHDA and CDR2 SQIVND (reference sequence). Trimming cost V 3 bases and J 7 bases, with 13 bases left between them. The CDR3 sequence is CASSISRVANTIYF. The DNA of the CDR3 is TGTGCCAGTAGTATCTCTCGCGTCGCCAACACCATATATTTT. The variable domain in full, with the rest retrieved from reference TRBV19 and TRBJ1-3, is DGGITQSPKYLFRKEGQNVTLSCEQNLNHDAMYWYRQDPGQGLRLIYYSQIVNDFQKGDIAEGYSVSREKKESFPLTVTSAQKNPTAFYLCASSISRVANTIYFGEGSWLTVV.

This clonotype was observed a handful of times. The rearrangement links TRBV7-3 to TRBJ2-3; a possible D gene is TRBD2 (6 bases). The CDR3 is 17 residues long. Trimming shortened V by 4 bases and J by 4 bases, and 21 bases separated the two germline ends. CDR1 is SGHTA, CDR2 FQGTGA, per germline. This chain's CDR3 is CASSSRTTTSFSDTQYF. Here the CDR3 DNA reads TGTGCCAGCAGCTCGAGGACGACGACTAGTTTCTCAGATACGCAGTATTTT.

This clonotype was counted between two and nine times. The chain couples TRBV30 to TRBJ2-5, with a possible D match to TRBD1 (6 bases). Trimming left V 2 bases short and J 3 bases short, with 10 bases between. The CDR3 runs 13 residues. Per the germline V gene, CDR1 is GTSNPN and CDR2 is SVGIG (reference sequence). The CDR3 region has the DNA TGTGCCTGGAGTTGGGACACCAAAGAGACCCAGTACTTC. This encodes CAWSWDTKETQYF.

This clonotype was found many times. The CDR3 spells CASSFLTGWETQYF. DNA for the CDR3: TGTGCCAGCAGCTTCTTAACTGGGTGGGAGACCCAGTACTTC. V is TRBV7-2 and J is TRBJ2-5; D remains ambiguous. The CDR3 is 14 amino acids. The V gene's germline CDR1 is SGHTA and CDR2 FQGNSA. V lost 3 bases, J lost 5 bases, and 13 bases lay in between.

The chain carries TRBV7-2 and TRBJ2-5, with TRBD1 matching 8 bases. This CDR3 has 15 amino acids. Unmatched junction bases numbered 6, after V lost 4 bases and J lost 2 bases. In germline, CDR1 is SGHTA, CDR2 FQGNSA. The CDR3 protein is CASSSGDRPQETQYF. The CDR3 region has the DNA TGTGCCAGCAGCTCCGGGGACAGGCCTCAAGAGACCCAGTACTTC.

The CDR3 nucleotides read TGTGCCAGCAGCCCTGGGCCACTAGCGGGAGGGCCCTCCTACGAGCAGTACTTC. Translated, it gives CASSPGPLAGGPSYEQYF. V and J are TRBV7-7 and TRBJ2-7; 13 bases fit TRBD2. This CDR3 comprises 18 residues. Germline V gives CDR1 SSHAT, CDR2 FNYEAQ (reference sequence). The J segment lost 0 bases and the V segment lost 5 bases, leaving 10 bases of the junction unmatched.

CDR3 nucleotides: TGTGCCAGCAGCCTTGCCCAGGGGGCAAGCGACGAGCAGTACTTC. Its protein product is CASSLAQGASDEQYF. J is TRBJ2-7 and V is TRBV7-8; 8 bases match TRBD1. Germline CDR1 reads SGHVS; CDR2 reads FQNEAQ. The V segment lost 5 bases and the J segment 5 bases; nucleotides outside the gene matches: 11. The CDR3 is 15 residues long.

The chain links TRBV2 to TRBJ2-1; 8 nucleotides match TRBD2. Germline trimming cut 6 bases from V and 0 bases from J; bases unmatched to any gene: 7. Germline V gives CDR1 SNHLY, CDR2 FYNNEI. The length of the CDR3 is 16 residues. CDR3 residues: CASRGLSGNSYNEQFF. The CDR3 nucleotides are TGTGCCAGCAGGGGGCTTAGCGGGAACTCCTACAATGAGCAGTTCTTC.

V usage is TRBV2 and J usage is TRBJ2-3; D gene ambiguous. This CDR3 has 15 amino acids. Trimming removed 3 bases from V and 8 bases from J, with 18 bases in between. Germline values: CDR1 SNHLY, CDR2 FYNNEI. CDR3 residues: CASSEVGPVTGTQYF. CDR3 bases: TGTGCCAGCAGTGAGGTGGGCCCCGTCACGGGTACGCAGTATTTT.

This clonotype was counted at least ten times. The chain uses TRBV7-9 and TRBJ1-4; no definite D call. The CDR3 extends over 17 amino acids. The germline V gene has CDR1 SEHNR and CDR2 FQNEAQ (reference sequence). Trimming took 5 bases from V and 2 from J, leaving 18 bases between them. For the CDR3, the DNA is TGTGCCAGCAGCGCAGCCCTCACAGCGGGGACTAATGAAAAACTGTTTTTT. Encoded protein: CASSAALTAGTNEKLFF.

V gene TRBV20-1 combines with J gene TRBJ1-1; perhaps TRBD1 as D (5 bases). The CDR3 length is 13 residues. Germline V gene lookup returns CDR1 DFQATT and CDR2 SNEGSKA (reference sequence). The ends were cut back, 0 bases at V and 7 bases at J, with 12 bases in the middle. The CDR3 sequence is CSARDGPRGEAFF. CDR3 bases: TGCAGTGCTAGAGATGGGCCGAGGGGTGAAGCTTTCTTT.